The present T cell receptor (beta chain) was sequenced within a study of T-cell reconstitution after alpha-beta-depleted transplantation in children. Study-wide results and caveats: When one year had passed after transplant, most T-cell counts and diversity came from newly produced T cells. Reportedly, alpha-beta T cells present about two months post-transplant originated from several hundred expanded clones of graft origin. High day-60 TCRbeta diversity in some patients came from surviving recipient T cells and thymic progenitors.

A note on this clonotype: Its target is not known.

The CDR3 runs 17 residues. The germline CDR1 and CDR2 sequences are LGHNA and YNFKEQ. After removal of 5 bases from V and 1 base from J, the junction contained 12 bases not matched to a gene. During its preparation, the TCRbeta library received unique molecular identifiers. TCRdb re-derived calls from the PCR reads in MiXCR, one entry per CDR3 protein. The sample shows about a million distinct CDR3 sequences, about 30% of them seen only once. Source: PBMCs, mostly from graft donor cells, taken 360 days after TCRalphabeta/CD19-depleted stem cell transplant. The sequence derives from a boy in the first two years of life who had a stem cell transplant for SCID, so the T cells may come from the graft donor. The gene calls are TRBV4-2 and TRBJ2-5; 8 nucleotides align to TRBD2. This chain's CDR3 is CASSSRLASAPQETQYF. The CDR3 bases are TGTGCCAGCAGCTCTAGACTAGCGTCAGCCCCCCAAGAGACCCAGTACTTC.